This TCR beta chain was captured in a study of identical twins. Study-level results: Out-of-frame beta sequences exhibited a weaker degree of excess twin sharing.

TCRdb recomputed calls from the 5' RACE reads with MiXCR, one row per CDR3 protein. This table has about 210,000 distinct CDR3 sequences, less than 9.5% appearing once. This clonotype was picked up a small number of times. Antigen: not known. This clonotype was sampled from a woman aged 18-29 years in good health. The sequenced material came from memory (CD45RO+) T cells sorted from blood.

The CDR3 DNA sequence: TGTGCCACCAGTGCTCAGGGGGGCTACGAGCAGTACTTC. It yields the protein CATSAQGGYEQYF. The rearrangement joins TRBV15 to TRBJ2-7, with D maybe TRBD1 (7 bases). Germline V lookup: CDR1 LNHNV, CDR2 YYDKDF (reference sequence). V shed 6 bases and J shed 3 bases, with 12 bases lying between them. This CDR3 is 13 amino acids long.